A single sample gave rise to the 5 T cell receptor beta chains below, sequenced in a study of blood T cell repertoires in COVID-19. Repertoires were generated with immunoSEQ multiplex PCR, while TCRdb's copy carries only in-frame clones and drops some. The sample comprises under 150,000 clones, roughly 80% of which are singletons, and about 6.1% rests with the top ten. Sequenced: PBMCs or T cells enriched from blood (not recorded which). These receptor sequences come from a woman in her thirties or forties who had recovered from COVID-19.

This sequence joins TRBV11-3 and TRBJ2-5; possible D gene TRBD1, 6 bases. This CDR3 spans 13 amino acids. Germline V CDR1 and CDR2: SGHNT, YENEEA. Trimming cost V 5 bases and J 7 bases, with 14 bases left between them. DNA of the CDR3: TGTGCCAGCAGCCCTGGACAGTCCGGGACCCAGTACTTC. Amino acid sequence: CASSPGQSGTQYF.

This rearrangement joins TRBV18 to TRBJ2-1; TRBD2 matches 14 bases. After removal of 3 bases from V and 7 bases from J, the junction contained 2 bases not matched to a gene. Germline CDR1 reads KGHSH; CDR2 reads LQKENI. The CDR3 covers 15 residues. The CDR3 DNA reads TGTGCCAGCTCACCCGGGACTAGCGGGGGTAATGAGCAGTTCTTC. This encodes CASSPGTSGGNEQFF.

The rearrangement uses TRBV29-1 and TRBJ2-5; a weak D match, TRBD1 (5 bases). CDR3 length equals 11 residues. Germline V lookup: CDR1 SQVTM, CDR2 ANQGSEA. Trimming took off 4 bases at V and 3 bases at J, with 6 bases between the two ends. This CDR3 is CSVGQKETQYF. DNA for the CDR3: TGCAGCGTTGGACAGAAAGAGACCCAGTACTTC.

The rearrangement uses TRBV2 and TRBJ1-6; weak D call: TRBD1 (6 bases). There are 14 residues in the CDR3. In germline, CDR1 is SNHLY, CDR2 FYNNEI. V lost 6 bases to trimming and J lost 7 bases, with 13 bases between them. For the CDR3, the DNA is TGTGCCAGCAGCTTACAGGGCGGGAATTCACCCCTCCACTTT. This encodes CASSLQGGNSPLHF.

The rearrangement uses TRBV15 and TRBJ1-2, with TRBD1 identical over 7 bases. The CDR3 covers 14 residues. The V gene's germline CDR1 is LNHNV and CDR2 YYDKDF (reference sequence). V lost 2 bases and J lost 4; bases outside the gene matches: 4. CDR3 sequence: CATSRLGTAYGYTF. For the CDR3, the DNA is TGTGCCACCAGCAGACTTGGGACAGCCTATGGCTACACCTTC.